One and the same sample provided the 13 T cell receptor beta chains below, sequenced in a study of technical replicates of blood from a few donors. Some clones are missing from TCRdb's copy, which holds only in-frame ones; the method was immunoSEQ multiplex PCR. Among 15,000 or so clones listed, just over 85% were seen once. The sample taken for sequencing was PBMCs. These receptors all come from a human donor in good health.

A few counts support this clone. This sequence joins TRBV28 and TRBJ1-2; D not certain. V was trimmed by 5 bases and J by 8 bases, leaving 12 bases between them. Germline V gives CDR1 MDHEN, CDR2 SYDVKM. CDR3 size: 12 residues. CDR3 in amino acids: CASSPSPQGYTF. CDR3 nucleotide sequence: TGTGCCAGCAGTCCCAGTCCCCAAGGCTACACCTTC.

The V call is TRBV9, the J call TRBJ2-5; a weak D match, TRBD2 (6 bases). CDR1 SGDLS and CDR2 YYNGEE come from the germline V gene. V lost 0 bases, J lost 8 bases, and 17 bases lay in between. The CDR3 sequence is 15 residues long. CDR3 sequence reads: CASSVGVGQGGTQYF. CDR3 coding DNA: TGTGCCAGCAGCGTAGGGGTTGGGCAGGGAGGCACCCAGTACTTC.

The J gene is TRBJ2-1, the V gene TRBV5-1; 8 bases map to TRBD2. The CDR3 has 15 residues. Germline V CDR1 and CDR2: SGHRS, YFSETQ. Trimming at V came to 2 bases and at J to 0 bases, leaving 1 base not matched to a gene. The CDR3 is CASSLLADSYNEQFF. The CDR3 DNA reads TGCGCCAGCAGCTTACTAGCGGACTCCTACAATGAGCAGTTCTTC. Combining the CDR3 with reference TRBV5-1 and TRBJ2-1 gives the whole variable domain KAGVTQTPRYLIKTRGQQVTLSCSPISGHRSVSWYQQTPGQGLQFLFEYFSETQRNKGNFPGRFSGRQFSNSRSEMNVSTLELGDSALYLCASSLLADSYNEQFFGPGTRLTVL.

The rearrangement links TRBV7-9 to TRBJ1-5; D perhaps matches TRBD1 (5 bases). From germline, CDR1 is SEHNR and CDR2 FQNEAQ (reference sequence). Trimming removed 2 bases at V and 3 bases at J, with 8 bases between. The CDR3 totals 14 residues. In DNA form, the CDR3 reads TGTGCCAGCAGCTTAAGGGGTTCCAATCAGCCCCAGCATTTT. This sequence encodes CASSLRGSNQPQHF.

This clone was detected only once. The J gene is TRBJ2-1, the V gene TRBV15; 9 bases fit TRBD2. V shed 0 bases, J shed 0 bases, and the junction held 9 bases outside the gene matches. The CDR3 extends over 19 amino acids. Germline CDR1 reads LNHNV; CDR2 reads YYDKDF (reference sequence). CDR3 protein: CATSRDQWGGRGSYNEQFF. The CDR3 bases are TGTGCCACCAGCAGAGATCAGTGGGGCGGGAGGGGCTCCTACAATGAGCAGTTCTTC.

The V call is TRBV28, the J call TRBJ2-3, with 14 bases aligning to TRBD2. Germline CDR1 reads MDHEN; CDR2 reads SYDVKM. The CDR3 contains 16 residues. J lost 4 bases, V lost 2 bases, and 2 bases had no gene match. The CDR3 DNA sequence: TGTGCCAGCAGTTTAGGGACTAGCGGGAGTTCAGATACGCAGTATTTT. It yields the protein CASSLGTSGSSDTQYF.

This chain connects TRBV10-1 to TRBJ2-1; 7 nucleotides align to TRBD2. The V gene's germline CDR1 is WNHNN and CDR2 SYGVQD (reference sequence). The CDR3 runs to 15 residues. J lost 7 bases, V lost 5 bases, and 11 bases had no gene match. CDR3 DNA: TGCGCCAGCAGTCCGTGGGGGGGAGGAACTAATGAGCAGTTCTTC. It yields the protein CASSPWGGGTNEQFF.

The rearrangement uses TRBV29-1 and TRBJ2-7; 9 bases are shared with TRBD2. Germline V gene data show CDR1 as SQVTM and CDR2 as ANQGSEA. Trimming removed 5 bases from V and 5 bases from J; junction bases left unmatched: 4. This CDR3 has 12 amino acids. The CDR3 sequence is CSVRAGGNEQYF. CDR3 DNA: TGCAGCGTTCGAGCGGGAGGAAACGAGCAGTACTTC.

The chain uses TRBV9 and TRBJ2-2; 14 positions match TRBD2. Germline loops: CDR1 SGDLS, CDR2 YYNGEE. The CDR3 sequence is 17 residues long. V trimming: 0 bases; J trimming: 4 bases; junction bases outside the gene matches: 2. CDR3 in DNA: TGTGCCAGCAGCGTAGCGGGACTAGCGGGAGTCACCGGGGAGCTGTTTTTT. Translated, it gives CASSVAGLAGVTGELFF.

The chain combines TRBV7-9 with TRBJ2-3; tentatively, D is TRBD2 (5 bases). Trimming cost V 3 bases and J 1 base, with 8 bases left between them. The V gene's germline CDR1 is SEHNR and CDR2 FQNEAQ (reference sequence). This CDR3 region has 14 residues. The DNA of the CDR3 is TGTGCCAGCAGCTTCACTAGGGGCACAGATACGCAGTATTTT. Translation: CASSFTRGTDTQYF.

This clone was picked up one time. The chain joins TRBV7-2 to TRBJ1-4; 7 bases fit TRBD1. Germline V gene sequence: CDR1 SGHTA, CDR2 FQGNSA. The V segment lost 4 bases and the J segment 4 bases; nucleotides outside the gene matches: 3. The CDR3 runs 14 residues. CDR3 DNA: TGTGCCAGCAGCTCCGGGACAGTTAATGAAAAACTGTTTTTT. It codes for CASSSGTVNEKLFF. The variable domain in full, completed from reference TRBV7-2 and TRBJ1-4, reads GAGVSQSPSNKVTEKGKDVELRCDPISGHTALYWYRQSLGQGLEFLIYFQGNSAPDKSGLPSDRFSAERTGGSVSTLTIQRTQQEDSAVYLCASSSGTVNEKLFFGSGTQLSVL.

This sequence joins TRBV10-3 and TRBJ1-2; no firm D call. Germline V gene data show CDR1 as ENHRY and CDR2 as SYGVKD. Trimming took off 0 bases at V and 8 bases at J, with 7 bases between the two ends. The CDR3 sequence is 12 residues long. Here the CDR3 DNA reads TGTGCCATCAGTGAGTCGACGGGGGGCTACACCTTC. Translated: CAISESTGGYTF.

The rearrangement links TRBV6-5 to TRBJ2-1; D perhaps matches TRBD2 (5 bases). Germline lookup yields CDR1 MNHEY and CDR2 SVGAGI. The V end was cut by 2 bases, the J end by 5 bases, with 13 bases between. This CDR3 contains 15 residues. Here the CDR3 reads CASSYGSSVNNEQFF. The DNA of the CDR3 is TGTGCCAGCAGTTACGGGAGTTCTGTGAACAATGAGCAGTTCTTC.